One and the same sample provided the 30 T cell receptor beta chains below, sequenced in a study of T cell responses to AZD1222 COVID-19 vaccine. Only in-frame clones appear in the TCRdb table, and some are missing; sequencing was by immunoSEQ multiplex PCR. The sample contains 140,000 to 150,000 clones, about nine tenths of which appear only once. The sample consisted of peripheral blood, taken on day 0 of AZD1222 vaccination. The receptors stem from an adult in good health.

The rearrangement joins TRBV28 to TRBJ1-3, with D perhaps TRBD1 (6 bases). Per germline, CDR1 MDHEN and CDR2 SYDVKM. CDR3 length equals 16 residues. V lost 5 bases, J lost 3 bases, and 17 bases lay in between. In nucleotides, the CDR3 is TGTGCCAGCAGTAATATAGGGGGGGCAAGTGGAAACACCATATATTTT. It is translated as CASSNIGGASGNTIYF.

CDR3 in DNA: TGTGCCAGCAGCAAGTCTAGCGGGACCCTCAGCTATGAGCAGTTCTTC. Its translation: CASSKSSGTLSYEQFF. The chain joins TRBV7-2 to TRBJ2-1, with 9 bases identical to TRBD2. Germline lookup yields CDR1 SGHTA and CDR2 FQGNSA. CDR3 length: 16 residues. V was clipped by 5 bases and J by 8 bases; unmatched bases: 13.

This chain uses TRBV3-1 (or the pseudogene TRBV3-2) with TRBJ2-5; TRBD2 agrees at 8 bases. Germline loops: CDR1 LGHDT, CDR2 YNNKEL (reference sequence). The CDR3 extends over 15 amino acids. J was trimmed by 5 bases and V by 2 bases; bases with no gene match: 7. The CDR3 sequence is CASSQTGTRYETQYF. Here the CDR3 DNA reads TGTGCCAGCAGCCAAACCGGGACTAGATACGAGACCCAGTACTTC.

This sequence joins TRBV27 and TRBJ1-1; 8 bases line up with TRBD1. V lost 6 bases, J lost 2 bases, and 8 bases stayed unmatched. Germline CDR1 MNHEY, CDR2 SMNVEV (reference sequence). CDR3 length equals 15 residues. CDR3 nucleotide sequence: TGTGCCAGCAGCTCCAGCCCAGGGGGCAACACTGAAGCTTTCTTT. It translates to CASSSSPGGNTEAFF.

The genes are TRBV28 and TRBJ2-7; D might be TRBD1 (6 bases). Germline CDR1 is MDHEN and CDR2 is SYDVKM. The ends were cut back, 11 bases at V and 4 bases at J, with 21 bases in the middle. The CDR3 runs to 14 residues. CDR3 bases: TGTGCCGGTCAACCCACGGGACACCCTTACGAGCAGTACTTC. This translates into CAGQPTGHPYEQYF.

The chain is built from TRBV5-5 and TRBJ1-5; D perhaps matches TRBD1 (5 bases). V was cut by 0 bases and J by 11 bases, with 12 bases left in between. The CDR3 runs to 13 residues. In germline, CDR1 is SGHKS, CDR2 YYEKEE (reference sequence). CDR3 nucleotides: TGTGCCAGCAGCTTGGGACAAGGGGCGGCCCAGCATTTT. It specifies CASSLGQGAAQHF.

This clone has a single count. This chain links TRBV5-1 with TRBJ2-5, with 7 bases aligning to TRBD2. CDR3 length equals 16 residues. Trimming at V came to 0 bases and at J to 5 bases, leaving 10 bases not matched to a gene. The V gene's germline CDR1 is SGHRS and CDR2 YFSETQ. CDR3 sequence: CASSLGSGGQWETQYF. The CDR3 nucleotides are TGCGCCAGCAGCTTGGGTTCGGGAGGCCAATGGGAGACCCAGTACTTC.

This clone was counted a few times. V usage is TRBV29-1 and J usage is TRBJ2-7; TRBD2 might be the D (6 bases). The CDR3 runs 14 residues. The germline V gene has CDR1 SQVTM and CDR2 ANQGSEA. V dropped 4 bases and J dropped 2 bases, with 15 bases sitting between them. In DNA, the CDR3 is TGCAGCGTTGGGCGGGAAACAGCGCCCTACGAGCAGTACTTC. It is translated as CSVGRETAPYEQYF.

The chain uses TRBV7-2 and TRBJ2-1; the D is unclear. The V gene lost 1 base and the J gene lost 3 bases, with 7 bases spanning the gap. Germline V lookup: CDR1 SGHTA, CDR2 FQGNSA. This CDR3 region has 14 residues. This CDR3 is CASSLDPVYNEQFF. In nucleotides, the CDR3 is TGTGCCAGCAGCTTAGACCCAGTCTACAATGAGCAGTTCTTC.

The rearrangement joins TRBV2 to TRBJ1-4; the D is unclear. The length of the CDR3 is 14 residues. Germline assignment: CDR1 SNHLY and CDR2 FYNNEI. V shed 5 bases and J shed 0 bases, with 7 bases lying between them. CDR3 bases: TGTGCCAGCAGTAAAGAAGCAACTAATGAAAAACTGTTTTTT. It is translated as CASSKEATNEKLFF.

This clone was detected only a few times. The chain has TRBV6-5 and TRBJ2-7; either TRBD1 or TRBD2 may fit D (5 bases each). Per germline, CDR1 MNHEY and CDR2 SVGAGI. Trimming pared 8 bases from V and 6 bases from J, leaving 11 bases between. The CDR3 has 11 amino acids. The CDR3 is CASEWGPEQYF. CDR3 DNA sequence: TGTGCCAGCGAGTGGGGACCCGAGCAGTACTTC.

The rearrangement joins TRBV7-9 to TRBJ2-3, with D perhaps matching TRBD2 (5 bases). The germline V and J ends were trimmed by 1 base and 4 bases, with 12 bases remaining between them. Germline loops: CDR1 SEHNR, CDR2 FQNEAQ (reference sequence). The CDR3 totals 15 residues. CDR3 residues: CASSLGGSEADTQYF. CDR3 nucleotide sequence: TGTGCCAGCAGCTTAGGAGGGAGTGAGGCAGATACGCAGTATTTT. Full variable domain (remainder filled in from reference TRBV7-9 and TRBJ2-3): DTGVSQNPRHKITKRGQNVTFRCDPISEHNRLYWYRQTLGQGPEFLTYFQNEAQLEKSRLLSDRFSAERPKGSFSTLEIQRTEQGDSAMYLCASSLGGSEADTQYFGPGTRLTVL.

The chain joins TRBV18 to TRBJ2-3; 7 positions agree with TRBD2. Trimming took 3 bases from V and 6 from J; bases not matched to a gene: 9. The germline gives CDR1 KGHSH, CDR2 LQKENI. The CDR3 runs 15 residues. CDR3 nucleotides: TGTGCCAGCTCACCGGGGCTAGCGGAGGGGGATACGCAGTATTTT. This gives the protein CASSPGLAEGDTQYF. The full variable domain, completed using reference TRBV18 and TRBJ2-3, is NAGVMQNPRHLVRRRGQEARLRCSPMKGHSHVYWYRQLPEEGLKFMVYLQKENIIDESGMPKERFSAEFPKEGPSILRIQQVVRGDSAAYFCASSPGLAEGDTQYFGPGTRLTVL.

The chain recombines TRBV7-9 with TRBJ2-1; TRBD2 aligns across 8 bases. CDR1 and CDR2 from the germline V gene are SEHNR and FQNEAQ (reference sequence). V was clipped by 1 base and J by 4 bases; unmatched bases: 12. This CDR3 comprises 18 residues. The CDR3 loop is CASSLDTSGLVTYNEQFF. As DNA, the CDR3 is TGTGCCAGCAGCTTAGACACGTCGGGACTAGTAACGTACAATGAGCAGTTCTTC.

The genes are TRBV29-1 and TRBJ2-1; no reliable D call. V shed 4 bases and J shed 10 bases, with 11 bases lying between them. Germline assignment: CDR1 SQVTM and CDR2 ANQGSEA. The CDR3 extends over 11 amino acids. The CDR3 DNA reads TGCAGCGTTGGTAAGAGACCAGAGCAGTTCTTC. Encoded protein: CSVGKRPEQFF.

The chain employs TRBV5-4 and TRBJ1-4; D ambiguous. Germline V gives CDR1 SGHNT, CDR2 YYREEE (reference sequence). This CDR3 region has 13 residues. V was trimmed by 5 bases and J by 4 bases, leaving 9 bases between them. The CDR3 loop reads CASRGWDNEKLFF. The CDR3 coding sequence is TGTGCCAGCAGAGGGTGGGATAATGAAAAACTGTTTTTT.

The V call is TRBV11-2, the J call TRBJ2-7; 9 nucleotides match TRBD2. The CDR3 contains 15 residues. After removal of 5 bases from V and 2 bases from J, the junction contained 7 bases not matched to a gene. Germline CDR1 is SGHAT and CDR2 is FQNNGV. The CDR3 DNA is TGTGCCAGCAGCCTCACGACTAGCGGTACCTACGAGCAGTACTTC. Translating it yields CASSLTTSGTYEQYF.

V is TRBV28 and J is TRBJ1-5; possible D gene TRBD1, 6 bases. There are 13 residues in the CDR3. Germline CDR1 MDHEN, CDR2 SYDVKM. V was trimmed by 8 bases and J by 4 bases, leaving 12 bases between them. The CDR3 reads CASGGGGNQPQHF. The CDR3 bases are TGTGCCAGCGGAGGGGGGGGAAATCAGCCCCAGCATTTT. Variable domain in full (rest from reference TRBV28 and TRBJ1-5): DVKVTQSSRYLVKRTGEKVFLECVQDMDHENMFWYRQDPGLGLRLIYFSYDVKMKEKGDIPEGYSVSREKKERFSLILESASTNQTSMYLCASGGGGNQPQHFGDGTRLSIL.

This chain uses TRBV29-1 with TRBJ1-1, with 9 bases identical to TRBD1. The CDR3 runs 14 residues. Per germline, CDR1 SQVTM and CDR2 ANQGSEA. Germline trimming cut 7 bases from V and 3 bases from J; bases unmatched to any gene: 9. The CDR3 coding sequence is TGCAGCGCTACTAGACAGGGGGAGGACACTGAAGCTTTCTTT. As protein: CSATRQGEDTEAFF.

This clone appeared once. The chain recombines TRBV28 with TRBJ1-2; 10 bases line up with TRBD1. CDR1 is MDHEN, CDR2 SYDVKM, per germline. J gave up 4 bases and V 0 bases, and 11 bases lay outside the gene matches. This CDR3 is 18 amino acids long. DNA of the CDR3: TGTGCCAGCAGTTTATGGGGGGGGACAGGGGTACAGGCCTATGGCTACACCTTC. Encoded protein: CASSLWGGTGVQAYGYTF.

CDR3 sequence: CASSLLGTRGETQYF. CDR3 nucleotides: TGTGCCAGCAGTTTACTTGGGACTAGAGGAGAGACCCAGTACTTC. The chain uses TRBV28 and TRBJ2-5, with 8 bases matching TRBD2. CDR3 length: 15 residues. Trimming removed 2 bases from V and 4 bases from J; junction bases left unmatched: 6. Germline V gene data show CDR1 as MDHEN and CDR2 as SYDVKM. Together with reference TRBV28 and TRBJ2-5, the CDR3 gives the full variable domain: DVKVTQSSRYLVKRTGEKVFLECVQDMDHENMFWYRQDPGLGLRLIYFSYDVKMKEKGDIPEGYSVSREKKERFSLILESASTNQTSMYLCASSLLGTRGETQYFGPGTRLLVL.

A few counts support this clone. This chain joins TRBV19 and TRBJ2-7; TRBD1 is a possible D gene (7 bases). The CDR3 runs to 16 residues. Germline-derived CDR1 and CDR2 are LNHDA and SQIVND (reference sequence). V lost 8 bases, J lost 7 bases, and 27 bases lay in between. The CDR3 DNA reads TGTGCCAGTTCCAGGGGGGCGGCGGGGTCATCGGAAGAGCAGTACTTC. Translating it yields CASSRGAAGSSEEQYF.

The CDR3 spells CASTGTLQGGYTF. The DNA for the CDR3 is TGTGCCAGTACCGGGACACTTCAGGGTGGCTACACCTTC. V and J are TRBV19 and TRBJ1-2; D is possibly TRBD1 (6 bases). Germline V CDR1 and CDR2: LNHDA, SQIVND (reference sequence). Trimming shortened V by 7 bases and J by 7 bases, and 16 bases separated the two germline ends. The CDR3 extends over 13 amino acids.

The rearrangement joins TRBV13 to TRBJ2-1; possible D gene TRBD1, 5 bases. V was shortened by 4 bases and J by 0 bases, with 13 bases between the two germline ends. Germline V gene lookup returns CDR1 PRHDT and CDR2 FYEKMQ (reference sequence). The CDR3 has 16 residues. DNA of the CDR3: TGTGCCAGCAGCTCCTTTGGGGCGAGCTCCTACAATGAGCAGTTCTTC. Translation gives CASSSFGASSYNEQFF.

In its sample, this clone was seen once. The V gene is TRBV10-3, the J gene TRBJ2-1, with a possible D match to TRBD1 (5 bases). V lost 0 bases to trimming and J lost 0 bases, with 12 bases between them. Looked up from germline, CDR1 is ENHRY and CDR2 is SYGVKD. The CDR3 is 17 amino acids. CDR3 residues: CAISESGVGSSYNEQFF. The CDR3 coding sequence is TGTGCCATCAGTGAGTCAGGGGTTGGTAGCTCCTACAATGAGCAGTTCTTC.

This clone occurred once. V is TRBV9 and J is TRBJ2-1, with unresolved D. V gave up 0 bases and J gave up 2 bases, with 9 bases separating them. The germline CDR1 and CDR2 sequences are SGDLS and YYNGEE. CDR3 size: 15 residues. For the CDR3, the DNA is TGTGCCAGCAGCGTAGGGGGTCAAGCCTACAATGAGCAGTTCTTC. Its protein is CASSVGGQAYNEQFF.

The V and J genes are TRBV6-5 and TRBJ2-7; possible D gene TRBD1, 5 bases. V was clipped by 5 bases and J by 2 bases, with 13 bases between them. The CDR3 extends over 14 amino acids. Looked up from germline, CDR1 is MNHEY and CDR2 is SVGAGI. CDR3 sequence: CASSLNGAAYEQYF. CDR3 coding DNA: TGTGCCAGCAGTCTAAATGGGGCTGCCTACGAGCAGTACTTC.

The rearrangement joins TRBV2 to TRBJ2-2; D is uncertain. Germline assignment: CDR1 SNHLY and CDR2 FYNNEI. V was pared by 6 bases and J by 4 bases, with 9 bases between. This CDR3 is built from 13 residues. The CDR3 here is CASRWLITGELFF. The CDR3 DNA follows: TGTGCCAGCAGATGGCTGATCACCGGGGAGCTGTTTTTT.

V usage is TRBV11-2 and J usage is TRBJ2-7; D unclear. There are 11 residues in the CDR3. Trimming left V 2 bases short and J 5 bases short, with 4 bases between. Germline V gives CDR1 SGHAT, CDR2 FQNNGV. CDR3 sequence reads: CASSLKHEQYF. CDR3 nucleotides: TGTGCCAGCAGCTTAAAGCACGAGCAGTACTTC.

The rearrangement links TRBV30 to TRBJ2-1, with TRBD2 identical over 12 bases. V lost 4 bases, J lost 0 bases, and 13 bases stayed unmatched. Germline V gene lookup returns CDR1 GTSNPN and CDR2 SVGIG (reference sequence). The CDR3 has 19 amino acids. Written as DNA, the CDR3 is TGTGCCTGGACCCCTCGACTAGCGGGAGTTCTAGGCTCCTACAATGAGCAGTTCTTC. Translating gives CAWTPRLAGVLGSYNEQFF.